The 27 T cell receptor beta chains presented below share a single source sample, sequenced in a study of blood T cell repertoires in COVID-19. Profiling relied on immunoSEQ multiplex PCR, and the TCRdb table lists in-frame clones only, not all of them. The sample yields roughly 360,000 clones, roughly four fifths seen once. Sample: PBMCs or T cells enriched from blood (not recorded which). These receptors were obtained from a woman aged 50 to 60 who had recovered from COVID-19.

This clone was observed a single time. This sequence joins TRBV18 and TRBJ2-7; 13 positions agree with TRBD2. Germline lookup yields CDR1 KGHSH and CDR2 LQKENI. The CDR3 runs 15 residues. Trimming took 3 bases from V and 3 from J; bases not matched to a gene: 2. The CDR3 reads CASSPGLAGDYEQYF. CDR3 DNA: TGTGCCAGCTCACCCGGACTAGCGGGGGACTACGAGCAGTACTTC. Combining the CDR3 with reference TRBV18 and TRBJ2-7 gives the whole variable domain NAGVMQNPRHLVRRRGQEARLRCSPMKGHSHVYWYRQLPEEGLKFMVYLQKENIIDESGMPKERFSAEFPKEGPSILRIQQVVRGDSAAYFCASSPGLAGDYEQYFGPGTRLTVT.

This CDR3 is CASSSLLRSYTDTQYF. The CDR3 bases are TGTGCCAGCAGCAGCCTCTTGCGGTCTTACACAGATACGCAGTATTTT. The gene calls are TRBV21-1 and TRBJ2-3; the D segment call TRBD2 is taken from the table without a DNA check. TRBV21-1 represents a pseudogene. This CDR3 comprises 16 residues.

This clone was observed a handful of times. J is TRBJ1-1 and V is TRBV16; D may be TRBD1 (5 bases). The CDR3 contains 9 residues. Trimming took 7 bases from V and 10 from J, leaving 7 bases between them. Germline CDR1 reads KGHSY; CDR2 reads FQNENV. CDR3 DNA sequence: TGTGCCAGCATGCAGGGAGCTTTCTTT. It yields the protein CASMQGAFF.

This clone was counted between two and nine times. The V call is TRBV4-2, the J call TRBJ1-1; a possible D gene is TRBD1 (5 bases). The length of the CDR3 is 13 residues. The V end lost 5 bases, the J end lost 2 bases, and 9 bases lay between the germline ends. Germline CDR1 is LGHNA and CDR2 is YNFKEQ. This CDR3 is CASSSGANTEAFF. For the CDR3, the DNA is TGTGCCAGCAGCTCTGGGGCTAACACTGAAGCTTTCTTT.

A word on this clone: Other DNA sequences from this sample encode an identical CDR3 as well. V gene TRBV6-5 combines with J gene TRBJ1-5; no clear D. The CDR3 length is 14 residues. CDR1 and CDR2 from the germline V gene are MNHEY and SVGAGI. The V and J ends lost 5 bases and 4 bases respectively, with 12 bases between them. Here the CDR3 reads CASSPPGINQPQHF. CDR3 bases: TGTGCCAGCAGTCCCCCCGGTATAAATCAGCCCCAGCATTTT.

The sample holds a few counts of this clone. The chain uses TRBV18 and TRBJ1-1; D may be TRBD1 (6 bases). Germline V gene sequence: CDR1 KGHSH, CDR2 LQKENI. The CDR3 has 12 residues. V lost 3 bases, J lost 7 bases, and 9 bases lay in between. The CDR3 region has the DNA TGTGCCAGCTCACCGGACAGAGATGAAGCTTTCTTT. This translates into CASSPDRDEAFF.

V is TRBV7-9 and J is TRBJ1-2, with 11 bases lining up with TRBD1. Germline lookup yields CDR1 SEHNR and CDR2 FQNEAQ (reference sequence). This CDR3 region has 13 residues. Losses at the gene ends were 5 bases for V and 6 bases for J; bases not matched to a gene: 2. This CDR3 reads CASSEGQGDGYTF. The DNA for the CDR3 is TGTGCCAGCAGCGAGGGACAGGGGGATGGCTACACCTTC.

The rearrangement links TRBV6-5 to TRBJ1-6; D is unclear. V lost 4 bases and J lost 7, with 17 bases in between. This CDR3 spans 16 amino acids. CDR1 is MNHEY, CDR2 SVGAGI, per germline. CDR3: CASSFSILGGNSPLHF. The CDR3 DNA reads as TGTGCCAGCAGTTTCTCGATCCTAGGAGGAAATTCACCCCTCCACTTT.

This chain joins TRBV18 and TRBJ2-5, with D tentatively TRBD2 (7 bases). Germline V lookup: CDR1 KGHSH, CDR2 LQKENI. V was trimmed by 2 bases and J by 4 bases, leaving 14 bases between them. CDR3 length equals 15 residues. For the CDR3, the DNA is TGTGCCAGCTCACCATCGGGGGGCAGGGGAGAGACCCAGTACTTC. Its protein product is CASSPSGGRGETQYF.

This sequence joins TRBV6-2 or TRBV6-3 and TRBJ1-6; D is possibly TRBD1 (5 bases). In germline, CDR1 is MNHEY, CDR2 SVGEGT. V lost 4 bases to trimming and J lost 0 bases, with 10 bases between them. The length of the CDR3 is 16 residues. Here the CDR3 reads CASSWGLRSYNSPLHF. The CDR3, as DNA: TGTGCCAGCAGTTGGGGACTGCGCTCCTATAATTCACCCCTCCACTTT.

This sequence joins TRBV7-2 and TRBJ2-7; 7 bases are a match to TRBD2. CDR1 and CDR2 from the germline V gene are SGHTA and FQGNSA. CDR3 length: 17 amino acids. The trim removed 5 bases at V and 2 bases at J, leaving 15 bases unmatched. In nucleotides, the CDR3 is TGTGCCAGCAGCCTCATCGCGGGGAGGGGTTCTACCTACGAGCAGTACTTC. This gives the protein CASSLIAGRGSTYEQYF.

The V gene is TRBV10-3, the J gene TRBJ1-5; D is uncertain. Germline-derived CDR1 and CDR2 are ENHRY and SYGVKD. The CDR3 sequence is 14 residues long. The V gene lost 10 bases and the J gene lost 0 bases, with 13 bases spanning the gap. The CDR3 DNA sequence: TGTGCCACCGCCGGGGTGAGTAGCAATCAGCCCCAGCATTTT. The encoded protein is CATAGVSSNQPQHF.

V is TRBV4-1 and J is TRBJ2-1, with TRBD2 matching 7 bases. The CDR3 runs 15 residues. After removal of 7 bases from V and 6 bases from J, the junction contained 12 bases not matched to a gene. Germline assignment: CDR1 MGHRA and CDR2 YSYEKL. The CDR3 sequence is CASKRSGANGNEQFF. In DNA, the CDR3 is TGCGCCAGCAAGAGGAGCGGGGCCAACGGCAATGAGCAGTTCTTC.

This clone was seen a single time. A read error may account for a junction end that differs from germline. This chain links TRBV30 with TRBJ1-1; no reliable D call. In germline, CDR1 is GTSNPN, CDR2 SVGIG (reference sequence). CDR3 size: 11 residues. The CDR3 nucleotides are TGTGCCTGGAGTGATACCTCTGAGGCTTTCTTT. This codes for CAWSDTSEAFF. The variable domain in full, completed from reference TRBV30 and TRBJ1-1, reads SQTIHQWPATLVQPVGSPLSLECTVEGTSNPNLYWYRQAAGRGLQLLFYSVGIGQISSEVPQNLSASRPQDRQFILSSKKLLLSDSGFYLCAWSDTSEAFFGQGTRLTVV.

V and J are TRBV13 and TRBJ1-2; no firm D call. Germline loops: CDR1 PRHDT, CDR2 FYEKMQ (reference sequence). This CDR3 region has 13 residues. V shed 7 bases and J shed 7 bases, with 16 bases lying between them. The CDR3 region has the DNA TGTGCCAGCACCCCTACAGCCTTCGGTGGCTACACCTTC. It specifies CASTPTAFGGYTF.

The chain uses TRBV7-9 and TRBJ1-6; D is uncertain. The ends were cut back, 8 bases at V and 10 bases at J, with 12 bases in the middle. Germline values: CDR1 SEHNR, CDR2 FQNEAQ (reference sequence). CDR3 length: 12 residues. CDR3 nucleotides: TGTGCCAGCCACAGACAAGAATCACCCCTCCACTTT. Residues: CASHRQESPLHF.

The chain joins TRBV3-1 (or the pseudogene TRBV3-2) to TRBJ1-3, with D perhaps matching TRBD1 (6 bases). The CDR3 sequence is 16 residues long. Deletions cut 0 bases from V and 4 bases from J, with 13 bases between. Germline assignment: CDR1 LGHDT and CDR2 YNNKEL (reference sequence). The DNA of the CDR3 is TGTGCCAGCAGCCAAGATCTACCGGGGACAGGAAACACCATATATTTT. It translates to CASSQDLPGTGNTIYF.

This clone was observed a few times. This sequence joins TRBV7-9 and TRBJ1-4; weak D call: TRBD1 (6 bases). V was cut by 4 bases and J by 7 bases, with 16 bases left in between. The CDR3 runs to 15 residues. CDR1 SEHNR and CDR2 FQNEAQ come from the germline V gene (reference sequence). CDR3 nucleotides: TGTGCCAGCAGCTCACCCCAGGGGTTGGGTGAAAAACTGTTTTTT. This gives the protein CASSSPQGLGEKLFF.

The genes are TRBV29-1 and TRBJ2-5; tentatively, D is TRBD1 (5 bases). The CDR3 loop spans 12 amino acids. V lost 5 bases and J lost 5, with 12 bases in between. Germline V gives CDR1 SQVTM, CDR2 ANQGSEA. CDR3 amino acids: CSVKPGWETQYF. The CDR3 nucleotides are TGCAGCGTTAAGCCAGGGTGGGAGACCCAGTACTTC.

V usage is TRBV21-1 and J usage is TRBJ1-2. TRBV21-1 corresponds to a pseudogene. The CDR3 totals 15 residues. The CDR3 DNA reads as TGTGCCAGCACCAAAATCCACGCCGGGAACTATGGCTACACCTTC. Its translation: CASTKIHAGNYGYTF.

This clone was counted a single time. The V call is TRBV7-8, the J call TRBJ1-5; weak D call: TRBD1 (5 bases). Germline V gene lookup returns CDR1 SGHVS and CDR2 FQNEAQ. The germline V and J ends were trimmed by 3 bases and 3 bases, with 6 bases remaining between them. The CDR3 has 13 amino acids. The CDR3 protein is CASSLDINQPQHF. The DNA of the CDR3 is TGTGCCAGCAGCTTGGACATCAATCAGCCCCAGCATTTT.

Only one count was recorded for this clone. The V call is TRBV5-6, the J call TRBJ2-1, with 8 bases that match TRBD2. The germline gives CDR1 SGHDT, CDR2 YYEEEE. This CDR3 contains 14 residues. V shed 1 base, J shed 8 bases, and the junction held 5 bases outside the gene matches. For the CDR3, the DNA is TGTGCCAGCAGCTTGCCGGGGGGGGCAGATGAGCAGTTCTTC. This sequence encodes CASSLPGGADEQFF.

This clone came up once. The chain is built from TRBV21-1 and TRBJ2-7; the table names TRBD1, a call not compared with the DNA. TRBV21-1 is given as a pseudogene. The CDR3 sequence is 14 residues long. Here the CDR3 reads CASTVDSNTYEQYF. The CDR3, as DNA: TGTGCCAGCACCGTAGACAGTAATACCTACGAGCAGTACTTC.

The genes are TRBV5-4 and TRBJ2-3, with 10 bases identical to TRBD1. This CDR3 is built from 15 residues. Germline CDR1 and CDR2: SGHNT and YYREEE (reference sequence). V trimming: 4 bases; J trimming: 0 bases; junction bases outside the gene matches: 2. The CDR3 nucleotides read TGTGCCAGCAGCGAGGGACAGGGGAGCACAGATACGCAGTATTTT. Translated, it gives CASSEGQGSTDTQYF.

The rearrangement links TRBV7-9 to TRBJ1-1; TRBD1 matches 10 bases. There are 17 residues in the CDR3. From germline, CDR1 is SEHNR and CDR2 FQNEAQ (reference sequence). The junction had 15 bases not matched to a gene; V was cut back by 5 bases and J by 6 bases. The CDR3 region is CASSDRDRGASDPEAFF. The CDR3 region has the DNA TGTGCCAGCAGCGACCGGGACAGGGGAGCAAGCGACCCTGAAGCTTTCTTT.

The chain links TRBV27 to TRBJ2-7, with a possible D match to TRBD1 (6 bases). V shed 6 bases and J shed 0 bases, with 12 bases lying between them. This CDR3 region has 14 residues. Germline CDR1 MNHEY, CDR2 SMNVEV (reference sequence). The CDR3 is CASSRTGNSYEQYF. The CDR3 DNA reads TGTGCCAGCAGCCGCACAGGGAACTCCTACGAGCAGTACTTC.

CDR3 amino acids: CASSPHNPSEQFF. For the CDR3, the DNA is TGTGCCAGCAGTCCACACAACCCCAGTGAGCAGTTCTTC. The J gene is TRBJ2-1, the V gene TRBV6-2 or TRBV6-3; no clear D. This CDR3 contains 13 residues. The germline V gene encodes CDR1 MNHEY and CDR2 SVGEGT. V was pared by 5 bases and J by 9 bases, with 14 bases between.